Listed below are T cell receptor beta chains from one sample, sequenced in a study of blood T cell repertoires in COVID-19. Sequenced by immunoSEQ multiplex PCR; TCRdb stores in-frame clones only, minus some. The profile shows roughly 300,000 clones, around nine tenths of them singletons. Sequenced input: peripheral blood. Source of these receptors: a woman younger than 45 with COVID-19, enrolled during active disease. The CDR3 runs from the conserved cysteine through the conserved F or W. D genes are given only for firm matches. Clone size is not always given. Where it is, it says once, few, many or a class for expanded clones.

14,TRBJ2-7,TRBV6-6,TRBD2,-,CASSYTGGSYEQYF,TGTGCCAGCAGTTACACGGGGGGCTCCTACGAGCAGTACTTC
13,TRBJ1-2,TRBV6-1,-,-,CASSDTGYLGYTF,TGTGCCAGCAGTGACACAGGGTACTTGGGCTACACCTTC
14,TRBJ2-2,TRBV6-1,-,-,CASSEILNTGELFF,TGTGCCAGCAGTGAAATCTTGAACACCGGGGAGCTGTTTTTT
14,TRBJ2-2,TRBV13,-,-,CASSLVPNTGELFF,TGTGCCAGCAGCTTAGTCCCTAACACCGGGGAGCTGTTTTTT
15,TRBJ1-1,TRBV30,-,-,CAWRLRGRANTEAFF,TGTGCCTGGAGACTTAGGGGAAGGGCGAACACTGAAGCTTTCTTT
14,TRBJ2-7,TRBV6-2/TRBV6-3,-,-,CASSFPRRGAEQYF,TGTGCCAGCAGTTTCCCCCGACGGGGTGCCGAGCAGTACTTC
17,TRBJ2-3,TRBV2,-,few,CASSARGMNSRTDTQYF,TGTGCCAGCAGTGCACGGGGAATGAATTCGAGGACAGATACGCAGTATTTT
12,TRBJ2-1,TRBV12-3/TRBV12-4,-,-,CASSLGHNEQFF,TGTGCCAGCAGTTTAGGGCACAATGAGCAGTTCTTC
15,TRBJ1-2,TRBV2,-,-,CASYPGQSARYGYTF,TGTGCCAGCTATCCTGGACAATCCGCACGCTATGGCTACACCTTC
14,TRBJ2-7,TRBV5-8,TRBD1,-,CASSSVGQAYEQYF,TGTGCCAGCAGTTCCGTGGGACAGGCCTACGAGCAGTACTTC
15,TRBJ2-6,TRBV14,-,-,CASSLRQSGANVLTF,TGTGCCAGCAGCCTCAGACAGTCTGGGGCCAACGTCCTGACTTTC
15,TRBJ1-6,TRBV4-2,-,-,CASSQASQGTSPLHF,TGTGCCAGCAGCCAAGCTTCGCAGGGAACATCACCCCTCCACTTT
15,TRBJ2-1,TRBV4-3,-,-,CASSQSYRTYNEQFF,TGCGCCAGCAGCCAAAGCTACAGGACCTACAATGAGCAGTTCTTC
11,TRBJ2-7,TRBV2,-,-,CASSRTGEQYF,TGTGCCAGCAGCCGAACGGGCGAGCAGTACTTC
12,TRBJ2-7,TRBV7-9,-,-,CASSPPNYEQYF,TGTGCCAGCAGCCCCCCCAACTACGAGCAGTACTTC
11,TRBJ1-6,TRBV20-1,-,once,CSASRGSPLHF,TGCAGTGCCAGTAGAGGTTCACCCCTCCACTTT
15,TRBJ2-1,TRBV11-1,-,-,CASSLHPGEGNEQFF,TGTGCCAGCAGCTTACATCCGGGGGAAGGCAATGAGCAGTTCTTC
15,TRBJ2-2,TRBV29-1,TRBD1,once,CSVGGQVTNTGELFF,TGCAGCGTTGGGGGACAGGTCACCAACACCGGGGAGCTGTTTTTT
15,TRBJ1-1,TRBV5-1,-,few,CASSLGSGFYTEAFF,TGCGCCAGCAGCTTGGGATCGGGGTTCTACACTGAAGCTTTCTTT
16,TRBJ2-1,TRBV7-7,TRBD2,-,CASSAGLAGAYDEQFF,TGTGCTAGCAGCGCGGGACTAGCGGGAGCGTATGATGAGCAGTTCTTC
18,TRBJ1-6,TRBV19,-,-,CASSIGQSEPFVHSPLHF,TGTGCCAGTAGTATCGGTCAATCCGAACCCTTCGTCCATTCACCCCTCCACTTT
15,TRBJ2-1,TRBV5-1,TRBD2,-,CASSLVAGGPHEQFF,TGCGCCAGCAGCTTGGTAGCGGGAGGCCCCCATGAGCAGTTCTTC
15,TRBJ1-6,TRBV10-2,TRBD1,-,CASSVRTGKNSPLHF,TGCGCCAGCAGTGTGCGGACAGGGAAAAATTCACCCCTCCACTTT
14,TRBJ2-3,TRBV18,-,-,CASSPVGVADTQYF,TGTGCCAGCTCACCCGTCGGGGTAGCAGATACGCAGTATTTT
13,TRBJ1-3,TRBV12-3/TRBV12-4,-,once,CASSFNRRDTIYF,TGTGCCAGCAGTTTCAATCGCCGGGACACCATATATTTT
17,TRBJ2-6,TRBV4-3,-,-,CASSQEVLGSGANVLTF,TGCGCCAGCAGCCAAGAAGTCCTAGGATCTGGGGCCAACGTCCTGACTTTC
13,TRBJ2-7,TRBV10-3,TRBD2,-,CAIRPGLGLEQYF,TGTGCCATCAGGCCGGGACTAGGTCTCGAGCAGTACTTC
19,TRBJ2-4,TRBV10-1,TRBD2,-,CATLGGLAGGPGGKNIQYF,TGCGCCACCCTTGGGGGACTAGCGGGAGGGCCGGGGGGCAAAAACATTCAGTACTTC